A single sample is the source of the 18 T cell receptor beta chains below, sequenced in a study of human T cells and chemical hapten exposure. Described time point: patch test 1, 2 weeks after DPC sensitization. The sample's treatment: therapeutic diphenylcyclopropenone sensitization with weekly scalp DPC. TCRdb redid the calling of the RACE reads with MiXCR, one entry per CDR3 protein. The sample lists around 300,000 distinct CDR3 sequences; approximately 6.3% were seen once. The specimen comprised whole blood, sampled in connection with sensitization to the hapten diphenylcyclopropenone (DPC). The receptors stem from a woman aged 18-29 years with alopecia areata. Some clones in this sample may be carry-over from other donors' samples.

This clonotype was picked up many times. The rearrangement joins TRBV5-8 to TRBJ2-4; maybe TRBD1 (5 bases). This CDR3 has 15 residues. V was trimmed by 4 bases and J by 2 bases, leaving 13 bases between them. Germline CDR1 and CDR2: SGHTS and YDEGEE. DNA of the CDR3: TGTGCCAGCAGCGGTTGGGGCGGTACCAAAAACATTCAGTACTTC. Amino acid sequence: CASSGWGGTKNIQYF.

This clonotype was seen a few times. The V call is TRBV12-5, the J call TRBJ1-1; a possible D gene is TRBD1 (5 bases). The germline V gene has CDR1 LGHNT and CDR2 FRNRAP. Trimming took 4 bases from V and 7 from J, leaving 10 bases between them. This CDR3 is built from 12 residues. The CDR3 protein is CASGWGEYEAFF. The CDR3 region has the DNA TGTGCTAGTGGTTGGGGGGAGTATGAAGCTTTCTTT.

This clonotype was recorded a few times. The chain uses TRBV3-1 and TRBJ2-3, with TRBD2 identical over 9 bases. CDR1 is LGHDT, CDR2 YNNKEL, per germline (reference sequence). V lost 8 bases, J lost 3 bases, and 3 bases stayed unmatched. The CDR3 runs 13 residues. In nucleotides, the CDR3 is TGTGCCAGCCATAGCGGGGGAACAGATACGCAGTATTTT. This codes for CASHSGGTDTQYF.

This chain connects TRBV7-9 to TRBJ2-1, with 12 bases aligning to TRBD2. V trimming: 3 bases; J trimming: 8 bases; junction bases outside the gene matches: 5. CDR3 size: 15 residues. CDR1 and CDR2 from the germline V gene are SEHNR and FQNEAQ (reference sequence). The CDR3 DNA follows: TGTGCCAGCAGCTTGACTAGCGGGGGCAGGGATGAGCAGTTCTTC. It translates to CASSLTSGGRDEQFF.

There are a few counts of this clonotype. The genes are TRBV20-1 and TRBJ2-3, with 7 bases matching TRBD2. V shed 4 bases, J shed 6 bases, and the junction held 10 bases outside the gene matches. Looked up from germline, CDR1 is DFQATT and CDR2 is SNEGSKA (reference sequence). The CDR3 has 14 residues. The CDR3 is CSAKGAGIFDTQYF. The CDR3 nucleotides are TGCAGTGCTAAAGGAGCGGGGATTTTTGATACGCAGTATTTT.

This clonotype showed up many times. V usage is TRBV7-8 and J usage is TRBJ2-1; TRBD2 might be the D (5 bases). V was pared by 2 bases and J by 8 bases, with 16 bases between. The CDR3 is made up of 15 amino acids. Germline V CDR1 and CDR2: SGHVS, FQNEAQ. The CDR3 loop reads CASSLLARSRDEQFF. The CDR3 DNA follows: TGTGCCAGCAGCTTACTAGCACGTAGTCGGGATGAGCAGTTCTTC.

The chain carries TRBV12-3 or TRBV12-4 and TRBJ1-3; no reliable D call. There are 13 residues in the CDR3. V was trimmed by 1 base and J by 7 bases, leaving 8 bases between them. CDR3 in amino acids: CASSLVGENTIYF. In nucleotides, the CDR3 is TGTGCCAGCAGTTTAGTCGGGGAGAACACCATATATTTT.

This clonotype was seen a single time. The V call is TRBV12-3 or TRBV12-4, the J call TRBJ2-7; D is ambiguous. V was pared by 8 bases and J by 6 bases, with 8 bases between. The CDR3 has 10 residues. CDR3 nucleotide sequence: TGTGCCAGCGCCCTGTGCGAGCAGTACTTC. This gives the protein CASALCEQYF.

This clonotype was seen many times. The chain carries TRBV2 and TRBJ2-1, with a possible D match to TRBD2 (6 bases). The CDR3 extends over 15 amino acids. Germline V gene sequence: CDR1 SNHLY, CDR2 FYNNEI. The germline V and J ends were trimmed by 5 bases and 0 bases, with 11 bases remaining between them. The CDR3 is CASSLRESSYNEQFF. The CDR3, as DNA: TGTGCCAGCAGTCTCCGGGAGAGCTCCTACAATGAGCAGTTCTTC.

This clonotype was seen more than once but under ten times. This chain joins TRBV9 and TRBJ2-3; 9 bases match TRBD2. Germline V CDR1 and CDR2: SGDLS, YYNGEE. CDR3 length: 16 residues. Trimming took 4 bases from V and 4 from J; bases not matched to a gene: 10. CDR3 bases: TGTGCCAGCAGCCCGGGGACTAGCTGGGGGGCAGATACGCAGTATTTT. Its translation: CASSPGTSWGADTQYF.

This clonotype was seen many times. The rearrangement uses TRBV4-3 and TRBJ2-7; D could derive from TRBD1 or TRBD2 (6 bases each). Germline CDR1 is LGHNA and CDR2 is YSLEER. Trimming pared 0 bases from V and 0 bases from J, leaving 12 bases between. The CDR3 has 16 residues. The CDR3 is CASSQDFGGLSYEQYF. The DNA for the CDR3 is TGCGCCAGCAGCCAAGATTTCGGGGGCCTCTCCTACGAGCAGTACTTC.

The rearrangement joins TRBV9 to TRBJ1-6, with 7 bases fitting TRBD1. The CDR3 totals 16 residues. CDR1 and CDR2 from the germline V gene are SGDLS and YYNGEE. J lost 1 base, V lost 3 bases, and 4 bases had no gene match. CDR3 protein: CASSGLTGSYNSPLHF. CDR3 nucleotides: TGTGCCAGCAGCGGACTGACAGGGTCCTATAATTCACCCCTCCACTTT.

V and J are TRBV27 and TRBJ1-2, with D maybe TRBD1 (5 bases). V gave up 3 bases and J gave up 7 bases, with 18 bases separating them. The CDR3 contains 15 residues. Germline lookup yields CDR1 MNHEY and CDR2 SMNVEV (reference sequence). CDR3 DNA sequence: TGTGCCAGCAGTTTGAATGGGGACGGATGGGGTGGCTACACCTTC. Its protein is CASSLNGDGWGGYTF.

This clonotype was detected only a few times. The chain uses TRBV4-1 and TRBJ1-4; the D is unclear. The CDR3 totals 17 residues. V was trimmed by 2 bases and J by 0 bases, leaving 13 bases between them. The V gene's germline CDR1 is MGHRA and CDR2 YSYEKL. The DNA of the CDR3 is TGCGCCAGCAGCCAATCGGGCTGGGGTGCAACTAATGAAAAACTGTTTTTT. This encodes CASSQSGWGATNEKLFF.

This chain connects TRBV5-1 to TRBJ2-2; D gene uncertain. The CDR3 runs 14 residues. The germline gives CDR1 SGHRS, CDR2 YFSETQ. Trimming took off 2 bases at V and 1 base at J, with 6 bases between the two ends. The CDR3 coding sequence is TGCGCCAGCAGCTTCTGGCAGAACACCGGGGAGCTGTTTTTT. Amino acids: CASSFWQNTGELFF.

This clonotype showed up many times. The chain recombines TRBV12-3 or TRBV12-4 with TRBJ1-2; a weak D match, TRBD1 (5 bases). V dropped 0 bases and J dropped 4 bases, with 9 bases sitting between them. The CDR3 runs to 14 residues. The CDR3 protein is CASSLAGAGYGYTF. CDR3 nucleotides: TGTGCCAGCAGTTTAGCAGGGGCAGGCTATGGCTACACCTTC.

V and J are TRBV20-1 and TRBJ1-6; 8 bases fit TRBD1. The germline gives CDR1 DFQATT, CDR2 SNEGSKA (reference sequence). CDR3 length equals 14 residues. Trimming at V came to 5 bases and at J to 8 bases, leaving 8 bases not matched to a gene. Written as DNA, the CDR3 is TGCAGTGCTCGTACCGGGACAGGTTATTCACCCCTCCACTTT. This translates into CSARTGTGYSPLHF.

The J gene is TRBJ2-5, the V gene TRBV6-1; 11 bases are shared with TRBD1. The germline CDR1 and CDR2 sequences are MNHNS and SASEGT. This CDR3 is 15 amino acids long. The V gene end was trimmed by 6 bases and the J gene end by 0 bases; junction bases not matched to a gene: 3. In nucleotides, the CDR3 is TGTGCCAGCAGACGGACAGGGGGCGACCAAGAGACCCAGTACTTC. Amino acids: CASRRTGGDQETQYF.